The clone carrying this T cell receptor beta chain was counted at least ten times. The data derive from a study of T cells in Graves' hyperthyroidism and ophthalmopathy. Template material for amplifying TCR beta CDR3 regions consisted of RNA transcripts. The HTBI primer set was used in a first-round RT-PCR of the TCR CDR3. From the multiplex PCR reads, TCRdb called clonotypes with MiXCR, one entry per CDR3 protein. The table records about 290,000 distinct CDR3 sequences, around a fifth of them present only once. The CDR3 has 16 residues. The germline V gene encodes CDR1 MDHEN and CDR2 SYDVKM. Losses at the gene ends were 4 bases for V and 0 bases for J; bases not matched to a gene: 4. Clinical Activity Scores of at least 3, NOSPECS grades of at least 4 and durations under 3 months characterized ophthalmopathy patients. This sample holds PBMCs from roughly 10 ml fresh peripheral blood.

The genes are TRBV28 and TRBJ2-7, with 12 bases fitting TRBD2. Sequencing was done on a sample of blood. This receptor was identified in a man between 50 and 59 years old with Graves' ophthalmopathy. CDR3 region: CASSSLTSGSSYEQYF. The CDR3 bases are TGTGCCAGCAGTTCCCTGACTAGCGGGAGCTCCTACGAGCAGTACTTC. Full variable domain (missing parts from reference TRBV28 and TRBJ2-7): DVKVTQSSRYLVKRTGEKVFLECVQDMDHENMFWYRQDPGLGLRLIYFSYDVKMKEKGDIPEGYSVSREKKERFSLILESASTNQTSMYLCASSSLTSGSSYEQYFGPGTRLTVT.